One T cell receptor beta chain is described in this entry. V dropped 2 bases and J dropped 6; count of bases not matched to a gene: 13. Germline CDR1 and CDR2: MNHNS and SASEGT. The CDR3 runs to 16 residues. Sequenced by immunoSEQ multiplex PCR; TCRdb stores in-frame clones only, minus some. The repertoire has about 140,000 clones, approximately 86% of them found once; the top ten carry about 1.7%. The data are from a study of control samples from healthy donors and cancer patients. The chain couples TRBV6-1 to TRBJ2-7; 7 bases align to TRBD1. The specimen was blood. The receptor comes from a man aged 18 to 29 in good health. The CDR3 loop reads CASSERIVTGAGEQYF. CDR3 DNA sequence: TGTGCCAGCAGTGAACGGATAGTTACAGGGGCTGGCGAGCAGTACTTC.